The source of this T cell receptor (beta chain) is a study of blood T cell repertoires in COVID-19. Whole-study context: The analysed material was cDNA or gDNA that came from T cells, B-cell-depleted T cells, or PBMCs.

Trimming stripped 2 bases from V and 2 bases from J, with 6 bases between. The CDR3 covers 13 residues. Germline V gene lookup returns CDR1 ENHRY and CDR2 SYGVKD. This clone was counted once. This table comes from immunoSEQ multiplex PCR, and its TCRdb copy is limited to in-frame clones, with some not included. The table shows a few hundred thousand clones, with more than 65% occurring only once. This clonotype originated in a woman between 18 and 29 years old with acute or convalescent COVID-19. The rearrangement uses TRBV10-3 and TRBJ1-2; D ambiguous. Specimen: peripheral blood. CDR3 in DNA: TGTGCCATCAGTGAGGGCACAAACTATGGCTACACCTTC. It translates to CAISEGTNYGYTF.